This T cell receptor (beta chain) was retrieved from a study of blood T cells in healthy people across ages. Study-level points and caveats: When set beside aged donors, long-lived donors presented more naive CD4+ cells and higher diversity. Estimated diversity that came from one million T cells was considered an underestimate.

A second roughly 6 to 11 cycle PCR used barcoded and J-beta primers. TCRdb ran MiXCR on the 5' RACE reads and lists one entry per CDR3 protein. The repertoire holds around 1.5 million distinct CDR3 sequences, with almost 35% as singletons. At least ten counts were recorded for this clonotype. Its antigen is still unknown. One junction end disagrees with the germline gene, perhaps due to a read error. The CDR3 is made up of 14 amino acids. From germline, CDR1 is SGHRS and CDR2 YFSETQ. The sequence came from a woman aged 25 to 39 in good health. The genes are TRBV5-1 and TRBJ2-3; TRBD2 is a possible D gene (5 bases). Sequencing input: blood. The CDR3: CASSSSGSTDTQYF. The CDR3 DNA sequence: TGTGCCAGCAGCTCAAGCGGCAGCACAGATACGCAGTATTTT.